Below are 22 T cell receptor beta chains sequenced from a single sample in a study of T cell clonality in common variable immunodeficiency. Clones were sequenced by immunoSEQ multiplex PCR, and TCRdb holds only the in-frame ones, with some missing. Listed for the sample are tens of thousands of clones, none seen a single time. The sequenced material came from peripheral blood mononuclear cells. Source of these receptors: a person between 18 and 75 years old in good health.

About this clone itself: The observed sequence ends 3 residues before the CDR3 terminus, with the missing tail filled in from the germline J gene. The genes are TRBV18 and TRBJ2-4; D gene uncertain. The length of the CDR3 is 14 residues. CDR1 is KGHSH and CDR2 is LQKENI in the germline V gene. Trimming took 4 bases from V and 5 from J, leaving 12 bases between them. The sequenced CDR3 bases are TGTGCCAGCTCACTCGTCCCGTCGGAAAACATT. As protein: CASSLVPSENI. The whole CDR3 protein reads CASSLVPSENIQYF. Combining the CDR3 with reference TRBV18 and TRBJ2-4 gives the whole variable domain NAGVMQNPRHLVRRRGQEARLRCSPMKGHSHVYWYRQLPEEGLKFMVYLQKENIIDESGMPKERFSAEFPKEGPSILRIQQVVRGDSAAYFCASSLVPSENIQYFGAGTRLSVL.

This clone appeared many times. The DNA read from the CDR3 is TGTGCCAGCACTTATTCCCAGGGGACC. Translation gives CASTYSQGT. The full CDR3 sequence reads CASTYSQGTQYF. The rearrangement uses TRBV12-3 or TRBV12-4 and TRBJ2-5; TRBD1 might be the D (5 bases). The CDR3 is cut off 3 residues early in the read; its end comes from the germline J gene. Trimming removed 7 bases at V and 7 bases at J, with 13 bases between. The CDR3 is made up of 12 amino acids.

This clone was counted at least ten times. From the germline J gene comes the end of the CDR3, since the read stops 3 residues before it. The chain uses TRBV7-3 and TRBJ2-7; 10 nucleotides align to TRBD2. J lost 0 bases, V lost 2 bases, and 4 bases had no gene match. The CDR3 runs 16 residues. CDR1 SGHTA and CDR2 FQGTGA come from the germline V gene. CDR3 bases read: TGTGCCAGCAGCTTATCTCTAGCGGGAGTCTCCTACGAG. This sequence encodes CASSLSLAGVSYE. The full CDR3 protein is CASSLSLAGVSYEQYF.

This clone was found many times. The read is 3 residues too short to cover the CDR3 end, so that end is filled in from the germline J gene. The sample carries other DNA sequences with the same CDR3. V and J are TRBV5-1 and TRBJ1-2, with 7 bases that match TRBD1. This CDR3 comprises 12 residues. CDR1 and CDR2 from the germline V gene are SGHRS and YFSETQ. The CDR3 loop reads CASSWDSRGYTF. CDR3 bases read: TGCGCCAGCAGCTGGGACAGTCGCGGC.

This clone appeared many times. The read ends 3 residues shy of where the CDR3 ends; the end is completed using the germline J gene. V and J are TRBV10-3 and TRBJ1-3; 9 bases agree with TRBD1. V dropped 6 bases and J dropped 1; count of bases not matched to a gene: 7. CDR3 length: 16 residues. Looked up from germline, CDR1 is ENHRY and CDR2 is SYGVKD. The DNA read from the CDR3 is TGTGCCATCAGGGGACAGGGTGTTTTGTCTGGAAACACC. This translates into CAIRGQGVLSGNT. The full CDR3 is CAIRGQGVLSGNTIYF.

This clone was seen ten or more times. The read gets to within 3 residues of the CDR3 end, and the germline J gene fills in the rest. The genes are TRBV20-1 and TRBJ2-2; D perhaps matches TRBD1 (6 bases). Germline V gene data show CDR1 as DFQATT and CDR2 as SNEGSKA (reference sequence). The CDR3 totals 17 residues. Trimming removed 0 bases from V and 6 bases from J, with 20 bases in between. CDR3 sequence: CSARDSIRTASPGELFF. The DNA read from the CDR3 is TGCAGTGCTAGAGATTCCATAAGGACAGCTTCACCCGGGGAG.

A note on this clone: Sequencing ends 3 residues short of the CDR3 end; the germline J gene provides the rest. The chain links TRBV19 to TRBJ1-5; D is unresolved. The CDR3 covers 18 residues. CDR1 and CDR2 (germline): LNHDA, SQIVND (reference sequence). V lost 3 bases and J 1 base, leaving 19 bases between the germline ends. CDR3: CASSILVRSFGSNQPQHF. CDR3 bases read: TGTGCCAGTAGTATTCTTGTCCGTTCCTTCGGGAGCAATCAGCCC.

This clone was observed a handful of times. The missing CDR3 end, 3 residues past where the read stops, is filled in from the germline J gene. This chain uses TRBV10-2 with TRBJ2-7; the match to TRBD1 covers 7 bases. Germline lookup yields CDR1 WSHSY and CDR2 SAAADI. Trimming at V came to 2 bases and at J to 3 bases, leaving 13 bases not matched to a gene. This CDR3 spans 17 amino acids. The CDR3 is CASSEGRMDRPFYEQYF. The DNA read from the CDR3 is TGCGCCAGCAGTGAGGGGCGAATGGACAGGCCGTTCTACGAG.

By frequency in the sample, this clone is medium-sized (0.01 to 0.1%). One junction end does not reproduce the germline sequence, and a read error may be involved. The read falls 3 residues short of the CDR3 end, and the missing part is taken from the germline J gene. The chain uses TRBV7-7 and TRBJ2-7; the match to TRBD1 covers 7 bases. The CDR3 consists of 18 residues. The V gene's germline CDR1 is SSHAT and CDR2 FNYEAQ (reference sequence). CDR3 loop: CASSLALRRQGVRYEQYF. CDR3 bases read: TGTGCTAGCAGCTTAGCCCTCCGAAGACAGGGAGTCAGATACGAG.

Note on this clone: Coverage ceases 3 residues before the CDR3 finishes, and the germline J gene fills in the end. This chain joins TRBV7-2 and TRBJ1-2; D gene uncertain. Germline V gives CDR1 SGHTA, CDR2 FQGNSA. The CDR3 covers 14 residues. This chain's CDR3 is CASSRLAGTNDYTF. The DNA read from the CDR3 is TGTGCCAGCAGTCGACTAGCGGGAACCAATGAC.

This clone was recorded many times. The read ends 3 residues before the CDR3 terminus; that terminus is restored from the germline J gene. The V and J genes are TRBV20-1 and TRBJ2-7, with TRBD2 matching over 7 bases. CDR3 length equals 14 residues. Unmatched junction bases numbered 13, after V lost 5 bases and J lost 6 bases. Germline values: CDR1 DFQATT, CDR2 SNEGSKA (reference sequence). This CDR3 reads CSAEGGLGSGEQYF. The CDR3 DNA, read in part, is TGCAGTGCTGAAGGAGGACTAGGATCTGGCGAG.

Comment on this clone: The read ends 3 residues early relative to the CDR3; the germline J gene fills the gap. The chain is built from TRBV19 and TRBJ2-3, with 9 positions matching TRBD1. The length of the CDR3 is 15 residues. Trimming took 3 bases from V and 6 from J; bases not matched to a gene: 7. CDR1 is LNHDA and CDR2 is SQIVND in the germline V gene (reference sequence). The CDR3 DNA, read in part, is TGTGCCAGTAGTATTGACAGGGGGGTGATGGATACG. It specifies CASSIDRGVMDT. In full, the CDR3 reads CASSIDRGVMDTQYF. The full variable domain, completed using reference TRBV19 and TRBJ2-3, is DGGITQSPKYLFRKEGQNVTLSCEQNLNHDAMYWYRQDPGQGLRLIYYSQIVNDFQKGDIAEGYSVSREKKESFPLTVTSAQKNPTAFYLCASSIDRGVMDTQYFGPGTRLTVL.

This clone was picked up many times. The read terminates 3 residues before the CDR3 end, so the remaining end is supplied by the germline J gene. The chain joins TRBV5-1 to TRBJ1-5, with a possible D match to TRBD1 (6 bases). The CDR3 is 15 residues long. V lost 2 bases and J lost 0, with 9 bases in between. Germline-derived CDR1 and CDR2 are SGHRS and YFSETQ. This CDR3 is CASSLTGYSNQPQHF. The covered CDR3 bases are TGCGCCAGCAGCTTAACAGGGTATAGCAATCAGCCC.

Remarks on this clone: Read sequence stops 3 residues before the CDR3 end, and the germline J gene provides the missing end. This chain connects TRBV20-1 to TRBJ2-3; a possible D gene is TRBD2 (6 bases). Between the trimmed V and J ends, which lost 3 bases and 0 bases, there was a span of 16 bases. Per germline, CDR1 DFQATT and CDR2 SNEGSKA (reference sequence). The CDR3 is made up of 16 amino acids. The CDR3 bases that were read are TGCAGTGCTAGTTTCCTAGCGTATGCTAGCACAGATACG. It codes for CSASFLAYASTDT. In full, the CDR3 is CSASFLAYASTDTQYF.

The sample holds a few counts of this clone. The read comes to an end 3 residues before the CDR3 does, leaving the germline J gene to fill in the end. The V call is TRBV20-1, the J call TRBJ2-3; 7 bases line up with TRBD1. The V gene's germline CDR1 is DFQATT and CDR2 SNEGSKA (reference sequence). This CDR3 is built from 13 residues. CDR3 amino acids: CSASTGVGETQYF. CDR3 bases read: TGCAGTGCTTCTACAGGGGTTGGAGAGACG.

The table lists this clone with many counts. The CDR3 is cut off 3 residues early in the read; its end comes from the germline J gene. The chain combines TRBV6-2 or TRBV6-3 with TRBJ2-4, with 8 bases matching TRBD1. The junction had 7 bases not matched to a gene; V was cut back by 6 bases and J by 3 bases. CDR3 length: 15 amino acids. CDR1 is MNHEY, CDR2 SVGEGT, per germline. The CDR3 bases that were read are TGTGCCAGCAGAGATGGACAGGGAGGCAAAAACATT. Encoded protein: CASRDGQGGKNI. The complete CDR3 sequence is CASRDGQGGKNIQYF.

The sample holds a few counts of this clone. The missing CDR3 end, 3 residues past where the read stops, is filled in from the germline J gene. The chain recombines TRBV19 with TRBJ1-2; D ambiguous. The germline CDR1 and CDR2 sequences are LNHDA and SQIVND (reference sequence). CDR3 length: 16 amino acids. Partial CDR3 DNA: TGTGCCAGTAGTATTTCATGGCTAGCGGGATCGGGTGAC. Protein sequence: CASSISWLAGSGD. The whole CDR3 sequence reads CASSISWLAGSGDYTF. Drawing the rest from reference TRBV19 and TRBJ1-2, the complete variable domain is DGGITQSPKYLFRKEGQNVTLSCEQNLNHDAMYWYRQDPGQGLRLIYYSQIVNDFQKGDIAEGYSVSREKKESFPLTVTSAQKNPTAFYLCASSISWLAGSGDYTFGSGTRLTVV.

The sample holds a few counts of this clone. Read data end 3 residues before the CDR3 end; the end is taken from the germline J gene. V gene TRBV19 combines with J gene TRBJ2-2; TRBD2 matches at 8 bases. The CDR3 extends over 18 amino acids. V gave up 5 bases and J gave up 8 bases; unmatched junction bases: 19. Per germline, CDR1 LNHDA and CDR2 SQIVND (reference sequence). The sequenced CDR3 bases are TGTGCCAGTAGTCCGCGGAATAGCGGGAACCATCAGACGGGGGAG. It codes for CASSPRNSGNHQTGE. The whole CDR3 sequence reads CASSPRNSGNHQTGELFF.

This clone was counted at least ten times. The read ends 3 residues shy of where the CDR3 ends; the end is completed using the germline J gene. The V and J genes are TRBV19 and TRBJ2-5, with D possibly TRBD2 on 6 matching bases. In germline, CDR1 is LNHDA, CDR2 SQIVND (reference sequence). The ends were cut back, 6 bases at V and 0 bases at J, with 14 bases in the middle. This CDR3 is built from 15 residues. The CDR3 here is CASSFGGGDQETQYF. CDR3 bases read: TGTGCCAGTAGCTTCGGGGGAGGAGACCAAGAGACC. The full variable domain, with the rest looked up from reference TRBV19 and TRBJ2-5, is DGGITQSPKYLFRKEGQNVTLSCEQNLNHDAMYWYRQDPGQGLRLIYYSQIVNDFQKGDIAEGYSVSREKKESFPLTVTSAQKNPTAFYLCASSFGGGDQETQYFGPGTRLLVL.

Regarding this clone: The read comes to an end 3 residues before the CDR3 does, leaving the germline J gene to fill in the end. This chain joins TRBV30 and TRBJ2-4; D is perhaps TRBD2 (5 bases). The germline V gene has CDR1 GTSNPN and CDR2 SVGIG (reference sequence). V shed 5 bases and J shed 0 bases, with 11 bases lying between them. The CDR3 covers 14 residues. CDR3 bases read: TGTGCCTGGGGACTTGGACTAGCCAAAAACATT. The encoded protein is CAWGLGLAKNI. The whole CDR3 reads CAWGLGLAKNIQYF.

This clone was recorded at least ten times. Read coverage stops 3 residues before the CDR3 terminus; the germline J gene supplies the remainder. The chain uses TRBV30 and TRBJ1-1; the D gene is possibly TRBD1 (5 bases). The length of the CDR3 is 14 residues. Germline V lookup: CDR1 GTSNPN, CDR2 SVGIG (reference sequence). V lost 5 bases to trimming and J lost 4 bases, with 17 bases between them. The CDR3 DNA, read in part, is TGTGCCTGGTCGAATAGGGGCTCTGGCACTGAA. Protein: CAWSNRGSGTE. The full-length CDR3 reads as CAWSNRGSGTEAFF.

The chain's CDR3 is CASSPSGISYDYTF. The part of the CDR3 DNA that was read is TGTGCCAGTAGTCCTAGCGGGATCTCCTACGAC. The chain joins TRBV19 to TRBJ1-2, with D unresolved. Read data end 3 residues before the CDR3 end; the end is taken from the germline J gene. The CDR3 loop spans 14 amino acids. CDR1 is LNHDA, CDR2 SQIVND, per germline (reference sequence).